A single sample is the source of the 27 T cell receptor beta chains below, sequenced in a study of cytomegalovirus exposure and HLA in healthy donors. The PCR used 60 Vbeta and 13 Jbeta primers. Assay: immunoSEQ multiplex PCR; the TCRdb copy retains only in-frame clones and omits some. The sample records fewer than 55,000 clones, approximately 70% being singletons. Sequences were obtained from PBMCs. The receptors come from a woman aged 45-59 years in good health and CMV-seropositive.

This chain connects TRBV11-3 to TRBJ2-1; D possibly corresponds to TRBD2 (6 bases). The V gene's germline CDR1 is SGHNT and CDR2 YENEEA. V lost 1 base and J 6 bases, leaving 13 bases between the germline ends. The CDR3 has 15 amino acids. This CDR3 is CASSLGGKSFNEQFF. CDR3 in DNA: TGTGCCAGCAGCTTAGGCGGGAAGTCTTTCAATGAGCAGTTCTTC. Looking up the rest from reference TRBV11-3 and TRBJ2-1 gives the full variable domain: EAGVVQSPRYKIIEKKQPVAFWCNPISGHNTLYWYLQNLGQGPELLIRYENEEAVDDSQLPKDRFSAERLKGVDSTLKIQPAELGDSAVYLCASSLGGKSFNEQFFGPGTRLTVL.

This chain joins TRBV7-8 and TRBJ1-5; no clear D gene. This CDR3 is 14 amino acids long. Trimming removed 1 base from V and 4 bases from J, with 8 bases in between. Germline V gene sequence: CDR1 SGHVS, CDR2 FQNEAQ. This chain's CDR3 is CASSLGAGNQPQHF. The DNA for the CDR3 is TGTGCCAGCAGCTTAGGGGCGGGGAATCAGCCCCAGCATTTT.

The V call is TRBV7-9, the J call TRBJ2-1, with 8 positions matching TRBD1. Germline V gives CDR1 SEHNR, CDR2 FQNEAQ (reference sequence). V lost 7 bases, J lost 7 bases, and 12 bases stayed unmatched. CDR3 length equals 15 residues. This CDR3 reads CASKRQGSSGNEQFF. In nucleotides, the CDR3 is TGTGCCAGCAAACGACAGGGGTCTTCGGGGAATGAGCAGTTCTTC.

The genes are TRBV18 and TRBJ2-7; 7 bases agree with TRBD2. Germline CDR1 reads KGHSH; CDR2 reads LQKENI. V shed 2 bases and J 8 bases; nucleotides not matched to a gene: 9. The CDR3 extends over 14 amino acids. CDR3 nucleotides: TGTGCCAGCTCACCAGGGGAGGGCCTGGGGCAGCAGTACTTC. Its protein is CASSPGEGLGQQYF.

This clone was seen only a few times. The rearrangement links TRBV7-2 to TRBJ1-1; 8 bases are a match to TRBD1. The CDR3 extends over 13 amino acids. Trimming at V came to 6 bases and at J to 4 bases, leaving 4 bases not matched to a gene. Germline V CDR1 and CDR2: SGHTA, FQGNSA. The chain's CDR3 is CASRLQGGTEAFF. DNA for the CDR3: TGTGCCAGCAGATTACAGGGGGGCACTGAAGCTTTCTTT.

The chain carries TRBV4-3 and TRBJ2-3; D gene uncertain. In germline, CDR1 is LGHNA, CDR2 YSLEER. V was clipped by 0 bases and J by 1 base, with 11 bases between them. The length of the CDR3 is 16 residues. The CDR3 region is CASSQEAPRGTDTQYF. The CDR3 bases are TGCGCCAGCAGCCAAGAAGCCCCCCGGGGCACAGATACGCAGTATTTT.

V and J are TRBV6-1 and TRBJ1-2; no clear D. This CDR3 spans 15 amino acids. Germline assignment: CDR1 MNHNS and CDR2 SASEGT. V dropped 0 bases and J dropped 1 base, with 9 bases sitting between them. The DNA for the CDR3 is TGTGCCAGCAGTGAAGCGCTGAGGGTTAACTATGGCTACACCTTC. This encodes CASSEALRVNYGYTF.

The CDR3 loop reads CASSEAREVRGTQYF. CDR3 sequence (DNA): TGTGCCAGCAGTGAAGCGCGGGAGGTTCGGGGGACCCAGTACTTC. The chain combines TRBV2 with TRBJ2-5, with 8 positions matching TRBD2. CDR1 and CDR2 from the germline V gene are SNHLY and FYNNEI. J was trimmed by 7 bases and V by 0 bases; bases with no gene match: 7. The CDR3 spans 15 residues.

This rearrangement joins TRBV4-3 to TRBJ1-5; 10 bases are shared with TRBD1. The CDR3 has 17 residues. The germline V gene has CDR1 LGHNA and CDR2 YSLEER. The V gene end was trimmed by 1 base and the J gene end by 4 bases; junction bases not matched to a gene: 7. CDR3 region: CASSQATGGAGNQPQHF. CDR3 nucleotide sequence: TGCGCCAGCAGCCAAGCGACAGGGGGCGCAGGGAATCAGCCCCAGCATTTT.

The chain joins TRBV7-6 to TRBJ1-6; 9 nucleotides line up with TRBD1. The germline V gene encodes CDR1 SGHVS and CDR2 FNYEAQ. J was trimmed by 13 bases and V by 4 bases; bases with no gene match: 8. CDR3 length: 14 amino acids. The CDR3 here is CASSSPDRGSPLHF. As DNA, the CDR3 is TGTGCCAGCAGCTCCCCGGACAGGGGTTCGCCCCTCCACTTT.

V and J are TRBV4-3 and TRBJ2-5; TRBD2 matches at 9 bases. V dropped 1 base and J dropped 5; count of bases not matched to a gene: 5. Per the germline V gene, CDR1 is LGHNA and CDR2 is YSLEER. This CDR3 has 15 residues. CDR3 nucleotides: TGCGCCAGCAGCCAAGGGGACCTAGCGGGGGAGACCCAGTACTTC. Its translation: CASSQGDLAGETQYF.

V is TRBV7-2 and J is TRBJ2-7; 7 bases match TRBD1. This CDR3 region has 16 residues. With 4 bases clipped from V and 2 bases from J, the junction kept 11 bases outside the gene matches. In germline, CDR1 is SGHTA, CDR2 FQGNSA. DNA for the CDR3: TGTGCCAGCAGCTCCAGACAGGGTGGTACGGCCTACGAGCAGTACTTC. It translates to CASSSRQGGTAYEQYF. The full variable domain, with the rest looked up from reference TRBV7-2 and TRBJ2-7, is GAGVSQSPSNKVTEKGKDVELRCDPISGHTALYWYRQSLGQGLEFLIYFQGNSAPDKSGLPSDRFSAERTGGSVSTLTIQRTQQEDSAVYLCASSSRQGGTAYEQYFGPGTRLTVT.

The chain employs TRBV25-1 and TRBJ1-6, with D uncertain. Trimming stripped 1 base from V and 4 bases from J, with 5 bases between. In germline, CDR1 is MGHDK, CDR2 SYGVNS. The CDR3 is 14 amino acids. The CDR3, as DNA: TGTGCCAGCAGTGAATCCCTGTATAATTCACCCCTCCACTTT. This gives the protein CASSESLYNSPLHF.

The chain couples TRBV18 to TRBJ1-5; 10 bases map to TRBD1. Germline V lookup: CDR1 KGHSH, CDR2 LQKENI. The CDR3 is 15 residues long. V trimming: 5 bases; J trimming: 2 bases; junction bases outside the gene matches: 3. The CDR3: CASSAGTGGNQPQHF. CDR3 DNA: TGTGCCAGCTCAGCCGGGACAGGGGGCAATCAGCCCCAGCATTTT. Full variable domain (outside the CDR3, taken from reference TRBV18 and TRBJ1-5): NAGVMQNPRHLVRRRGQEARLRCSPMKGHSHVYWYRQLPEEGLKFMVYLQKENIIDESGMPKERFSAEFPKEGPSILRIQQVVRGDSAAYFCASSAGTGGNQPQHFGDGTRLSIL.

This chain uses TRBV2 with TRBJ1-2; unclear D gene. The CDR3 contains 16 residues. The V end was cut by 0 bases, the J end by 2 bases, with 13 bases between. Germline CDR1 reads SNHLY; CDR2 reads FYNNEI. This chain's CDR3 is CASSEAFLRFNYGYTF. The DNA of the CDR3 is TGTGCCAGCAGTGAAGCTTTTCTCAGATTCAACTATGGCTACACCTTC.

This clone was counted once. The chain joins TRBV7-9 to TRBJ2-7, with D unresolved. The CDR3 has 16 amino acids. V lost 1 base and J 0 bases, leaving 13 bases between the germline ends. CDR1 and CDR2 (germline): SEHNR, FQNEAQ (reference sequence). The CDR3 sequence is CASSLGAGFLSYEQYF. The CDR3 DNA follows: TGTGCCAGCAGCTTAGGAGCTGGTTTCCTCTCCTACGAGCAGTACTTC.

This clone was seen more than once but under ten times. V gene TRBV4-2 combines with J gene TRBJ1-5; 7 nucleotides align to TRBD1. Germline V gene lookup returns CDR1 LGHNA and CDR2 YNFKEQ. J lost 6 bases, V lost 5 bases, and 10 bases had no gene match. This CDR3 spans 15 amino acids. Written as DNA, the CDR3 is TGTGCCAGCAGCTCCCGGCCAGGGGGAGGTCAGCCCCAGCATTTT. It encodes CASSSRPGGGQPQHF.

Regarding this clone: A read error is likely, as this CDR3 ends without the conserved phenylalanine or tryptophan. V and J are TRBV2 and TRBJ1-1; 11 bases agree with TRBD1. The CDR3 runs to 15 residues. Germline V gene lookup returns CDR1 SNHLY and CDR2 FYNNEI. J gave up 6 bases and V 2 bases, and 5 bases lay outside the gene matches. The CDR3 region has the DNA TGTGCCAGCAGTGAACGAGGACAGGGGGCCGCTGAAGCTTTCGTT. Residues: CASSERGQGAAEAFV.

The chain uses TRBV5-1 and TRBJ1-4; possibly TRBD1 for D (5 bases). In germline, CDR1 is SGHRS, CDR2 YFSETQ. V lost 0 bases to trimming and J lost 8 bases, with 14 bases between them. This CDR3 contains 15 residues. The CDR3 sequence is CASSLATGVGEKLFF. The CDR3 DNA reads TGCGCCAGCAGCTTGGCTACAGGCGTTGGCGAAAAACTGTTTTTT.

This chain links TRBV7-9 with TRBJ2-7; no clear D. In germline, CDR1 is SEHNR, CDR2 FQNEAQ (reference sequence). The CDR3 runs to 12 residues. V lost 5 bases and J lost 7, with 12 bases in between. Written as DNA, the CDR3 is TGTGCCAGCAGCCCCTCCGGTGCGGAGCAGTACTTC. Translated: CASSPSGAEQYF.

The chain's CDR3 is CASSPGLAGRTQYF. CDR3 nucleotides: TGTGCCAGCAGCCCAGGACTAGCGGGTAGAACGCAGTATTTT. The chain recombines TRBV7-2 with TRBJ2-3; 11 positions agree with TRBD2. The length of the CDR3 is 14 residues. With V trimmed by 5 bases and J by 9 bases, 7 bases remained unmatched. CDR1 SGHTA and CDR2 FQGNSA come from the germline V gene. Supplemented by reference TRBV7-2 and TRBJ2-3, the full variable domain reads GAGVSQSPSNKVTEKGKDVELRCDPISGHTALYWYRQSLGQGLEFLIYFQGNSAPDKSGLPSDRFSAERTGGSVSTLTIQRTQQEDSAVYLCASSPGLAGRTQYFGPGTRLTVL.

This clone has only one observation. A read error may produce the germline difference seen at one junction end. The V and J genes are TRBV6-6 and TRBJ2-6; D is perhaps TRBD2 (5 bases). The length of the CDR3 is 15 residues. Looked up from germline, CDR1 is MNHNY and CDR2 is SVGAGI (reference sequence). In DNA form, the CDR3 reads TGTGCCAGCAGTCAGACACTTGCGAGGGCCAACGTCCTGAATTTC. Protein: CASSQTLARANVLNF.

The J gene is TRBJ1-6, the V gene TRBV4-3; 9 bases are shared with TRBD1. CDR3 length: 15 amino acids. Germline loops: CDR1 LGHNA, CDR2 YSLEER. J lost 11 bases, V lost 5 bases, and 10 bases had no gene match. DNA for the CDR3: TGCGCCAGCAGCTTAGGGACAGGGCGGGGAGCACCCCTCCACTTT. It is translated as CASSLGTGRGAPLHF.

V and J are TRBV6-1 and TRBJ1-2; 11 bases are shared with TRBD1. The CDR3 is 15 residues long. The germline V gene has CDR1 MNHNS and CDR2 SASEGT. The J segment lost 4 bases and the V segment lost 5 bases, leaving 6 bases of the junction unmatched. This CDR3 is CASSLWTGGVYGYTF. The CDR3, as DNA: TGTGCCAGCAGTCTTTGGACAGGGGGCGTCTATGGCTACACCTTC.

This clone has only a few counts. The chain is built from TRBV5-5 and TRBJ2-7; D gene uncertain. Trimming removed 1 base at V and 2 bases at J, with 16 bases between. The germline gives CDR1 SGHKS, CDR2 YYEKEE (reference sequence). CDR3 size: 16 residues. CDR3: CASSLRGRPGAYEQYF. The CDR3 DNA sequence: TGTGCCAGCAGCTTGCGAGGTAGACCCGGAGCCTACGAGCAGTACTTC. The full variable domain, in which reference TRBV5-5 and TRBJ2-7 provide the parts outside the CDR3, is DAGVTQSPTHLIKTRGQQVTLRCSPISGHKSVSWYQQVLGQGPQFIFQYYEKEERGRGNFPDRFSARQFPNYSSELNVNALLLGDSALYLCASSLRGRPGAYEQYFGPGTRLTVT.

The sample holds a few counts of this clone. The chain recombines TRBV27 with TRBJ2-1; TRBD2 aligns across 9 bases. With 7 bases clipped from V and 5 bases from J, the junction kept 3 bases outside the gene matches. The V gene's germline CDR1 is MNHEY and CDR2 SMNVEV (reference sequence). This CDR3 spans 13 amino acids. CDR3 in amino acids: CASIAGANNEQFF. The CDR3 bases are TGTGCCAGCATAGCGGGAGCAAACAATGAGCAGTTCTTC.

V is TRBV4-2 and J is TRBJ2-2, with 9 bases lining up with TRBD2. This CDR3 has 16 residues. Germline V gives CDR1 LGHNA, CDR2 YNFKEQ. V lost 2 bases to trimming and J lost 6 bases; unmatched junction nucleotides: 7. The CDR3 DNA reads as TGTGCCAGCAGCCAACTTAGCGGGAGTGACGCCGGGGAGCTGTTTTTT. Amino acids: CASSQLSGSDAGELFF.